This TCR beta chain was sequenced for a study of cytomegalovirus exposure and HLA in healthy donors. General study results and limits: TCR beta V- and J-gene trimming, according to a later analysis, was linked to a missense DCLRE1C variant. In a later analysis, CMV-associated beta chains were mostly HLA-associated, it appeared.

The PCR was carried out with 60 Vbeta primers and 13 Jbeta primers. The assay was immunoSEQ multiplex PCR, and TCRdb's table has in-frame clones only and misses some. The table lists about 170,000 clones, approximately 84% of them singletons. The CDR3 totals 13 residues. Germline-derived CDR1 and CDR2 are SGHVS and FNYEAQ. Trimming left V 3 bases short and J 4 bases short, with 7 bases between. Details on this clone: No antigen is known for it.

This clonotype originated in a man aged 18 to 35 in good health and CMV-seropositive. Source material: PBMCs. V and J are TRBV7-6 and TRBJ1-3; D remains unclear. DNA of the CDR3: TGTGCCAGCAGCTTTGGCGGCGGAAACACCATATATTTT. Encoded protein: CASSFGGGNTIYF.